These 6 T cell receptor beta chains share one sample of origin, sequenced in a study of shared clonotypes between healthy human individuals. The table came from immunoSEQ multiplex PCR; TCRdb's copy has only in-frame clones and leaves some out. Of 450,000 to 600,000 clones listed, about 80% are singletons. Sequenced: PBMCs. All receptors come from a woman aged 40-49 years in good health. Some clones in this sample may be carry-over from other donors' samples.

The V gene is TRBV28, the J gene TRBJ2-2, with 10 positions matching TRBD2. CDR3 size: 14 residues. The germline gives CDR1 MDHEN, CDR2 SYDVKM. The J segment lost 4 bases and the V segment lost 6 bases, leaving 2 bases of the junction unmatched. This CDR3 is CASRGLALTGELFF. In nucleotides, the CDR3 is TGTGCCAGCAGGGGACTAGCGCTCACCGGGGAGCTGTTTTTT.

This chain joins TRBV19 and TRBJ2-3; 12 bases are shared with TRBD2. The CDR3 is 17 residues long. The germline CDR1 and CDR2 sequences are LNHDA and SQIVND (reference sequence). Unmatched junction bases numbered 9, after V lost 4 bases and J lost 4 bases. The CDR3 here is CASSTQKTSGSADTQYF. DNA for the CDR3: TGTGCCAGTAGTACCCAGAAGACTAGCGGGAGCGCAGATACGCAGTATTTT.

This clone occurred a few times. The chain has TRBV29-1 and TRBJ1-1; no firm D call. Germline V gives CDR1 SQVTM, CDR2 ANQGSEA. The CDR3 loop spans 11 amino acids. V gave up 8 bases and J gave up 3 bases, with 10 bases separating them. In DNA, the CDR3 is TGCAGCCCCAGCTATCACACTGAAGCTTTCTTT. Its protein product is CSPSYHTEAFF.

In DNA, the CDR3 is TGTGCCAGCAGCTTCGAGCGCGGGCAGTACTTC. Amino acids: CASSFERGQYF. The J gene is TRBJ2-7, the V gene TRBV5-5; D is undetermined. The germline CDR1 and CDR2 sequences are SGHKS and YYEKEE (reference sequence). This CDR3 has 11 amino acids. V lost 2 bases, J lost 9 bases, and 9 bases lay in between.

On this clone itself: The same CDR3 also results from other DNA sequences found in this sample. This chain joins TRBV28 and TRBJ2-7, with D perhaps matching TRBD2 (6 bases). There are 14 residues in the CDR3. Trimming pared 3 bases from V and 1 base from J, leaving 10 bases between. Germline V gene data show CDR1 as MDHEN and CDR2 as SYDVKM. CDR3 sequence reads: CASSLGGGSYEQYF. In DNA form, the CDR3 reads TGTGCCAGCAGTTTGGGGGGTGGGTCCTACGAGCAGTACTTC.

This rearrangement joins TRBV9 to TRBJ1-4; possible D gene TRBD1, 5 bases. This CDR3 has 14 amino acids. Germline CDR1 SGDLS, CDR2 YYNGEE. V dropped 0 bases and J dropped 7 bases, with 10 bases sitting between them. CDR3 residues: CASSVDQGREKLFF. The CDR3 DNA follows: TGTGCCAGCAGCGTAGACCAGGGACGTGAAAAACTGTTTTTT.